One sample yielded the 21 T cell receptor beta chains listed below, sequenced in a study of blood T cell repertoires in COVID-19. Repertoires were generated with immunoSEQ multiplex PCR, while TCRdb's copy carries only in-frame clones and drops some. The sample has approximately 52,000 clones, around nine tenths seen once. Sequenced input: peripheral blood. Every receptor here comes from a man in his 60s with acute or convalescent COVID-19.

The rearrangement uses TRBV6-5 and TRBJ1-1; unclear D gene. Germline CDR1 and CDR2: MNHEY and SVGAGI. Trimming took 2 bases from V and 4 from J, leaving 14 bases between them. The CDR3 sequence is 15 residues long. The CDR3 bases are TGTGCCAGCAGTTACGGGTGGGAGGGTTCCACTGAAGCTTTCTTT. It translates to CASSYGWEGSTEAFF.

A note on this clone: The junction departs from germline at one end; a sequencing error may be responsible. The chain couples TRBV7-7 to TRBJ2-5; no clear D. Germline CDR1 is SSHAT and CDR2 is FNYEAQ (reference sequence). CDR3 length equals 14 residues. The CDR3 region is CASSLGRPQETQYF. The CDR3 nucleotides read TGTGCTAGCAGCTTGGGCAGGCCGCAAGAGACCCAGTACTTC. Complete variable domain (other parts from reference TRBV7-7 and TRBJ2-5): GAGVSQSPRYKVTKRGQDVTLRCDPISSHATLYWYQQALGQGPEFLTYFNYEAQPDKSGLPSDRFSAERPEGSISTLTIQRTEQRDSAMYRCASSLGRPQETQYFGPGTRLLVL.

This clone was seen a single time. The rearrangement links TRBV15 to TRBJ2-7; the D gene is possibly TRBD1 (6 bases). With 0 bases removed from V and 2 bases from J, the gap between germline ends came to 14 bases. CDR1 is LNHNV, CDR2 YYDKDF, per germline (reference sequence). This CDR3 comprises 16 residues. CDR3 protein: CATSRDQQGATYEQYF. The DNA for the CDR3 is TGTGCCACCAGCAGAGATCAACAGGGCGCAACCTACGAGCAGTACTTC. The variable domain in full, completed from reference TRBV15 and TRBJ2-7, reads DAMVIQNPRYQVTQFGKPVTLSCSQTLNHNVMYWYQQKSSQAPKLLFHYYDKDFNNEADTPDNFQSRRPNTSFCFLDIRSPGLGDTAMYLCATSRDQQGATYEQYFGPGTRLTVT.

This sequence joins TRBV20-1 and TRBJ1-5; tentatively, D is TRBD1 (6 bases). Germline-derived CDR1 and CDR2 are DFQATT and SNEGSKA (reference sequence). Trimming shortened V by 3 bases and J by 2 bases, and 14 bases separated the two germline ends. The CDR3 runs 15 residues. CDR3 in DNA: TGCAGTGCTAGTACAGGGTTTTTGGGCAATCAGCCCCAGCATTTT. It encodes CSASTGFLGNQPQHF.

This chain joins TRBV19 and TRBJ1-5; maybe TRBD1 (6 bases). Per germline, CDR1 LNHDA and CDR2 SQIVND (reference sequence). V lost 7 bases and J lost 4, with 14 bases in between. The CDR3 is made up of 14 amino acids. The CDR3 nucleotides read TGTGCCAGTAAAAACAACAGGGCGAATCAGCCCCAGCATTTT. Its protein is CASKNNRANQPQHF.

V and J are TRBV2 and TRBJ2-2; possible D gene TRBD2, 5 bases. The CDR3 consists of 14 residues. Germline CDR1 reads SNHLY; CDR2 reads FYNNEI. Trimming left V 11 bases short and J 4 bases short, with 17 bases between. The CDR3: CAAGRVGFTGELFF. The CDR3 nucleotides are TGTGCCGCGGGCCGTGTGGGCTTCACCGGGGAGCTGTTTTTT.

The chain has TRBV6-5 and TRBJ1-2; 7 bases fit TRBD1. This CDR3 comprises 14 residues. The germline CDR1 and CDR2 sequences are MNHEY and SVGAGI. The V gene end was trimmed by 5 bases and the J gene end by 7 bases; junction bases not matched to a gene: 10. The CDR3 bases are TGTGCCAGCAGTACACGGGGACAGCACAGTGGCTACACCTTC. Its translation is CASSTRGQHSGYTF.

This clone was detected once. In DNA form, the CDR3 reads TGTGCCAGCAGTTTAGGGGCAGACCCCTACTACAATGAGCAGTTCTTC. Its translation is CASSLGADPYYNEQFF. J is TRBJ2-1 and V is TRBV27, with D tentatively TRBD1 (5 bases). V lost 2 bases to trimming and J lost 3 bases, with 14 bases between them. CDR3 length: 16 amino acids. Germline V gene lookup returns CDR1 MNHEY and CDR2 SMNVEV (reference sequence).

This chain's CDR3 is CASRLGRDGSRDEQYF. CDR3 DNA sequence: TGTGCAAGTCGCTTAGGTCGCGACGGGAGTAGGGACGAGCAGTACTTC. The chain couples TRBV12-2 to TRBJ2-7; the DNA was not used to check the table's D call, TRBD2. TRBV12-2 is marked as a pseudogene. This CDR3 is 16 amino acids long.

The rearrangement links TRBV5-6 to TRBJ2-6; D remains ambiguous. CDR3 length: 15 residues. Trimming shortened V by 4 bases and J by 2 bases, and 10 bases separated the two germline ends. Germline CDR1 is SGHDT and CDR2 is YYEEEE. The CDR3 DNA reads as TGTGCCAGCAGCCTTCTGCAGGCTGGGGCCAACGTCCTGACTTTC. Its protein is CASSLLQAGANVLTF.

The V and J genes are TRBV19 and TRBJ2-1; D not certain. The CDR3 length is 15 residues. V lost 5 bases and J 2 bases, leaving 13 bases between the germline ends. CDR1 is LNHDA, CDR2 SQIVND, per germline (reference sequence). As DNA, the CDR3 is TGTGCCAGTAGTTATGGGCAGATCCCCTACAATGAGCAGTTCTTC. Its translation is CASSYGQIPYNEQFF.

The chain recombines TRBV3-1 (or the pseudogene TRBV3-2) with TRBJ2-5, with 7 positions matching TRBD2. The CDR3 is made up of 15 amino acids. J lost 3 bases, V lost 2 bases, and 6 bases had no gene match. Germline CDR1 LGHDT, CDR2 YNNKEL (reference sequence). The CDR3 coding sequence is TGTGCCAGCAGCCAAAGAGCGGGGAGGGAAGAGACCCAGTACTTC. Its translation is CASSQRAGREETQYF.

CDR3 sequence reads: CASSLTGHYAGANVLTF. As DNA, the CDR3 is TGTGCCAGCAGCTTGACGGGACATTACGCTGGGGCCAACGTCCTGACTTTC. The gene calls are TRBV5-5 and TRBJ2-6, with a possible D match to TRBD1 (6 bases). The V and J ends lost 1 base and 2 bases respectively, with 13 bases between them. This CDR3 contains 17 residues. CDR1 and CDR2 (germline): SGHKS, YYEKEE (reference sequence).

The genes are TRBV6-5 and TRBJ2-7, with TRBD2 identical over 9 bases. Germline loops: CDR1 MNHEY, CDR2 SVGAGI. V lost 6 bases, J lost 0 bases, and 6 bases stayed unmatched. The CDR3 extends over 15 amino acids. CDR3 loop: CASSAGGTSSYEQYF. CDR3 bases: TGTGCCAGCAGCGCGGGGGGGACCTCCTCCTACGAGCAGTACTTC.

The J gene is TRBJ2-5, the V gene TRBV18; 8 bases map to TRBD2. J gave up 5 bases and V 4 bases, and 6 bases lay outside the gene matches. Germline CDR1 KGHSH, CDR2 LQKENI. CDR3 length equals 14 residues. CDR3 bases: TGTGCCAGCTCACAAAGCGGGGGCCAGGAGACCCAGTACTTC. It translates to CASSQSGGQETQYF.

The CDR3 sequence: CSGRTGTTDTQYF. In DNA, the CDR3 is TGCAGCGGAAGGACAGGGACCACAGATACGCAGTATTTT. The chain links TRBV29-1 to TRBJ2-3; TRBD1 matches 8 bases. Germline V CDR1 and CDR2: SQVTM, ANQGSEA. CDR3 length equals 13 residues. The V and J ends lost 7 bases and 2 bases, in that order; junction bases with no gene match: 5.

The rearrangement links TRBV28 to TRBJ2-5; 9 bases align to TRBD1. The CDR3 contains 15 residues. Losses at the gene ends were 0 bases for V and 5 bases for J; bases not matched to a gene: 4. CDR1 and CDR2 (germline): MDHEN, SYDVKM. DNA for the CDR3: TGTGCCAGCAGTTTATGGGACAGGGGAAAGGAGACCCAGTACTTC. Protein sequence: CASSLWDRGKETQYF.

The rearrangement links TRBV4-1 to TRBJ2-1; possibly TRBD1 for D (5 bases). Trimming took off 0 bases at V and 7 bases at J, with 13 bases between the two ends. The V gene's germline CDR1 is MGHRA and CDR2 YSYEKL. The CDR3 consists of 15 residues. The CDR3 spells CASSQDPGLVNEQFF. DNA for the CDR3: TGCGCCAGCAGCCAAGATCCAGGGTTGGTTAATGAGCAGTTCTTC.

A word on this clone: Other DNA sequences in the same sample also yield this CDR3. CDR3 in amino acids: CASSSGQLNTEAFF. Here the CDR3 DNA reads TGTGCCAGCAGCAGTGGACAATTGAACACTGAAGCTTTCTTT. This rearrangement joins TRBV9 to TRBJ1-1; D is possibly TRBD1 (5 bases). Germline CDR1 is SGDLS and CDR2 is YYNGEE. The CDR3 has 14 amino acids. V was pared by 4 bases and J by 0 bases, with 10 bases between. The variable domain in full, with the rest retrieved from reference TRBV9 and TRBJ1-1, is DSGVTQTPKHLITATGQRVTLRCSPRSGDLSVYWYQQSLDQGLQFLIQYYNGEERAKGNILERFSAQQFPDLHSELNLSSLELGDSALYFCASSSGQLNTEAFFGQGTRLTVV.

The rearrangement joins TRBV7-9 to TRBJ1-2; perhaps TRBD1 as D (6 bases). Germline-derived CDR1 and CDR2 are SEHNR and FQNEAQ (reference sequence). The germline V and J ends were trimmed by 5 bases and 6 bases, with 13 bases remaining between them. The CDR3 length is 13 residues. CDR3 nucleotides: TGTGCCAGCAGCGCTGGACAGCCAGATGGCTACACCTTC. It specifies CASSAGQPDGYTF.

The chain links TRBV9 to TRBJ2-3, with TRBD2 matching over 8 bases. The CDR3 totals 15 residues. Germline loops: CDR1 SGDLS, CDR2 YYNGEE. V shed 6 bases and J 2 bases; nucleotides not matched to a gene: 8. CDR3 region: CASTYEAGVTDTQYF. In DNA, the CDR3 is TGTGCCAGCACCTATGAAGCGGGGGTCACAGATACGCAGTATTTT.